These 13 T cell receptor beta chains were all obtained from the same sample, sequenced in a study of cytomegalovirus exposure and HLA in healthy donors. The protocol was immunoSEQ multiplex PCR, while the TCRdb copy is restricted to in-frame clones and leaves out a portion. The sample records some 100,000 clones, roughly nine tenths being singletons. The specimen sequenced was PBMCs. The receptors come from a man younger than 35 in good health and CMV-seropositive.

The DNA of the CDR3 is TGCGCCAGCAGCTTGGACATTTATGGCTACACCTTC. It codes for CASSLDIYGYTF. The chain couples TRBV5-1 to TRBJ1-2; D ambiguous. V was clipped by 0 bases and J by 5 bases, with 5 bases between them. Germline CDR1 is SGHRS and CDR2 is YFSETQ. The CDR3 loop spans 12 amino acids.

The genes are TRBV7-6 and TRBJ2-3, with D possibly being TRBD2 (6 bases). The CDR3 contains 18 residues. Germline CDR1 and CDR2: SGHVS and FNYEAQ. Between the trimmed V and J ends, which lost 2 bases and 1 base, there was a span of 19 bases. For the CDR3, the DNA is TGTGCCAGCAGCTTACGATTGGGGCGGGGCCTCGGCACAGATACGCAGTATTTT. Its translation is CASSLRLGRGLGTDTQYF.

J is TRBJ1-2 and V is TRBV13, with 8 bases aligning to TRBD1. CDR3 length equals 17 residues. The J segment lost 5 bases and the V segment lost 4 bases, leaving 15 bases of the junction unmatched. Germline V gene lookup returns CDR1 PRHDT and CDR2 FYEKMQ (reference sequence). Here the CDR3 reads CASSSNYYRGSRYGYTF. CDR3 DNA sequence: TGTGCCAGCAGCTCAAACTATTACAGGGGGAGTCGGTATGGCTACACCTTC.

This sequence joins TRBV11-2 and TRBJ1-2, with 10 bases matching TRBD1. Looked up from germline, CDR1 is SGHAT and CDR2 is FQNNGV. The CDR3 spans 18 residues. The J segment lost 5 bases and the V segment lost 5 bases, leaving 17 bases of the junction unmatched. The CDR3, as DNA: TGTGCCAGCAGCCCAGGATTGGGACAGGGGCCAAGAGGGTATGGCTACACCTTC. Its translation is CASSPGLGQGPRGYGYTF.

The gene calls are TRBV5-4 and TRBJ2-1; 9 bases agree with TRBD2. This CDR3 is 16 amino acids long. The V and J ends lost 3 bases and 0 bases, in that order; junction bases with no gene match: 4. The germline CDR1 and CDR2 sequences are SGHNT and YYREEE (reference sequence). CDR3 in amino acids: CASSSIAGDSYNEQFF. In nucleotides, the CDR3 is TGTGCCAGCAGCTCCATAGCGGGAGACTCCTACAATGAGCAGTTCTTC.

The chain links TRBV10-3 to TRBJ1-6; TRBD1 matches 7 bases. Germline values: CDR1 ENHRY, CDR2 SYGVKD. V gave up 10 bases and J gave up 6 bases; unmatched junction bases: 12. This CDR3 contains 15 residues. CDR3 coding DNA: TGTGCCACCGGGGCCGTAACAGGGGTTAATTCACCCCTCCACTTT. It translates to CATGAVTGVNSPLHF.

The chain has TRBV6-1 and TRBJ2-3; perhaps TRBD2 as D (7 bases). The CDR3 is 16 amino acids. V shed 0 bases and J shed 3 bases, with 13 bases lying between them. CDR1 MNHNS and CDR2 SASEGT come from the germline V gene. CDR3 sequence (DNA): TGTGCCAGCAGTGAAGCTAAAGGGGGGGTGACAGATACGCAGTATTTT. Its translation: CASSEAKGGVTDTQYF.

The chain is built from TRBV7-6 and TRBJ2-3; 16 bases are shared with TRBD2. V dropped 7 bases and J dropped 1; count of bases not matched to a gene: 11. Germline V gene lookup returns CDR1 SGHVS and CDR2 FNYEAQ. The CDR3 has 19 amino acids. The CDR3 here is CASNPGTSGGAPGTDTQYF. In DNA, the CDR3 is TGTGCCAGCAACCCCGGGACTAGCGGGGGGGCACCTGGCACAGATACGCAGTATTTT.

The genes are TRBV5-1 and TRBJ2-3, with a possible D match to TRBD1 (6 bases). CDR3 size: 14 residues. Trimming cost V 0 bases and J 3 bases, with 8 bases left between them. Germline CDR1 reads SGHRS; CDR2 reads YFSETQ. The CDR3 region has the DNA TGCGCCAGCAGCTTGGACAGGGAAACAGATACGCAGTATTTT. It encodes CASSLDRETDTQYF.

The chain is built from TRBV19 and TRBJ1-1; TRBD1 agrees at 7 bases. Unmatched junction bases numbered 6, after V lost 8 bases and J lost 3 bases. From germline, CDR1 is LNHDA and CDR2 SQIVND (reference sequence). The CDR3 runs 13 residues. CDR3 amino acids: CASAQGGDTEAFF. CDR3 in DNA: TGTGCCAGTGCCCAGGGGGGAGACACTGAAGCTTTCTTT.

The chain recombines TRBV2 with TRBJ1-1, with TRBD1 identical over 7 bases. Germline values: CDR1 SNHLY, CDR2 FYNNEI. Trimming at V came to 6 bases and at J to 0 bases, leaving 4 bases not matched to a gene. The CDR3 runs 14 residues. The CDR3 here is CASSRDSLNTEAFF. The CDR3 nucleotides are TGTGCCAGCAGCAGGGACAGCCTGAACACTGAAGCTTTCTTT.

This chain joins TRBV6-1 and TRBJ2-6, with D perhaps TRBD1 (6 bases). CDR1 MNHNS and CDR2 SASEGT come from the germline V gene. Trimming removed 8 bases from V and 0 bases from J, with 11 bases in between. The CDR3 has 15 amino acids. This CDR3 reads CASGQHHSGANVLTF. In DNA form, the CDR3 reads TGTGCCAGCGGACAGCATCACTCTGGGGCCAACGTCCTGACTTTC.

The chain joins TRBV13 to TRBJ1-2; 7 bases fit TRBD1. The germline gives CDR1 PRHDT, CDR2 FYEKMQ (reference sequence). The junction had 7 bases not matched to a gene; V was cut back by 5 bases and J by 4 bases. The CDR3 sequence is 14 residues long. CDR3: CASSPGTAGYGYTF. The CDR3 bases are TGTGCCAGCAGCCCCGGGACAGCCGGCTATGGCTACACCTTC.